The next 10 T cell receptor beta chains were all read from a single sample in a study of early stage breast cancer tumors. TCRdb's copy holds only in-frame clones and misses some; the assay was immunoSEQ multiplex PCR. There are 20,000 to 30,000 clones in the sample; about 67% occur only once, and about 9.9% lies in the top ten. The sequenced sample was breast tumor tissue. The origin of the receptors is a person between 60 and 69 years old with breast cancer.

The V gene is TRBV9, the J gene TRBJ2-1; D unresolved. Germline loops: CDR1 SGDLS, CDR2 YYNGEE. There are 13 residues in the CDR3. The V gene lost 2 bases and the J gene lost 6 bases, with 9 bases spanning the gap. The CDR3 reads CASSVTPGNEQFF. In DNA, the CDR3 is TGTGCCAGCAGCGTGACTCCCGGCAATGAGCAGTTCTTC.

V gene TRBV13 combines with J gene TRBJ2-2; 8 bases match TRBD1. J lost 4 bases, V lost 4 bases, and 5 bases had no gene match. Per germline, CDR1 PRHDT and CDR2 FYEKMQ (reference sequence). The CDR3 runs to 15 residues. The CDR3 coding sequence is TGTGCCAGCAGCTCCGGACAGGGAAGCACCGGGGAGCTGTTTTTT. This translates into CASSSGQGSTGELFF.

This clone showed up just once. The V gene is TRBV5-4, the J gene TRBJ2-3; D possibly corresponds to TRBD2 (5 bases). CDR1 and CDR2 (germline): SGHNT, YYREEE (reference sequence). The CDR3 is 13 residues long. With 4 bases removed from V and 10 bases from J, the gap between germline ends came to 16 bases. CDR3 loop: CASSLSGMVAQYF. The DNA for the CDR3 is TGTGCCAGCAGCCTCTCGGGGATGGTGGCGCAGTATTTT.

This rearrangement joins TRBV27 to TRBJ2-7; perhaps TRBD2 as D (6 bases). This CDR3 contains 15 residues. Germline V gives CDR1 MNHEY, CDR2 SMNVEV (reference sequence). V was clipped by 4 bases and J by 2 bases, with 15 bases between them. The chain's CDR3 is CASSSFGTGAYEQYF. The CDR3 DNA reads as TGTGCCAGCAGTTCGTTTGGGACGGGAGCCTACGAGCAGTACTTC.

The V and J genes are TRBV11-2 and TRBJ1-4, with 7 positions matching TRBD1. The CDR3 covers 15 residues. V shed 1 base, J shed 4 bases, and the junction held 3 bases outside the gene matches. Germline V lookup: CDR1 SGHAT, CDR2 FQNNGV. CDR3 residues: CASSLGGTVNEKLFF. CDR3 coding DNA: TGTGCCAGCAGCTTAGGCGGGACAGTTAATGAAAAACTGTTTTTT.

This clone was recorded a few times. The chain carries TRBV5-6 and TRBJ1-5, with TRBD1 matching over 9 bases. V gave up 2 bases and J gave up 0 bases; unmatched junction bases: 3. The CDR3 is 16 amino acids. CDR1 is SGHDT and CDR2 is YYEEEE in the germline V gene. The CDR3 sequence is CASSLYRGLSNQPQHF. The CDR3 DNA follows: TGTGCCAGCAGCTTATACAGGGGGCTTAGCAATCAGCCCCAGCATTTT.

In this sample, this clone turned up a few times. The chain has TRBV18 and TRBJ2-5; 10 nucleotides match TRBD2. Germline loops: CDR1 KGHSH, CDR2 LQKENI. The CDR3 is 16 residues long. V was clipped by 2 bases and J by 5 bases; unmatched bases: 8. The CDR3 protein is CASSPSTAGGMETQYF. The CDR3 bases are TGTGCCAGCTCACCATCGACAGCGGGAGGGATGGAGACCCAGTACTTC.

The chain joins TRBV7-2 to TRBJ2-3; 7 bases are shared with TRBD1. Germline lookup yields CDR1 SGHTA and CDR2 FQGNSA. The CDR3 is 13 amino acids. The J segment lost 6 bases and the V segment lost 5 bases, leaving 5 bases of the junction unmatched. The CDR3 sequence: CASSRQGTDTQYF. CDR3 coding DNA: TGTGCCAGCAGCCGACAGGGTACGGATACGCAGTATTTT. The full variable domain, rest sourced from reference TRBV7-2 and TRBJ2-3, is GAGVSQSPSNKVTEKGKDVELRCDPISGHTALYWYRQSLGQGLEFLIYFQGNSAPDKSGLPSDRFSAERTGGSVSTLTIQRTQQEDSAVYLCASSRQGTDTQYFGPGTRLTVL.

This rearrangement joins TRBV5-1 to TRBJ2-1; 8 nucleotides agree with TRBD2. The CDR3 runs 17 residues. The germline gives CDR1 SGHRS, CDR2 YFSETQ. The trim removed 0 bases at V and 7 bases at J, leaving 12 bases unmatched. The CDR3 here is CASSLARAGVARNEQFF. The CDR3 nucleotides are TGCGCCAGCAGCTTGGCCCGAGCGGGAGTGGCAAGGAATGAGCAGTTCTTC.

The chain carries TRBV27 and TRBJ1-1; D call uncertain. The germline V gene encodes CDR1 MNHEY and CDR2 SMNVEV (reference sequence). Deletions cut 8 bases from V and 0 bases from J, with 7 bases between. The CDR3 totals 12 residues. CDR3 amino acids: CASRLMNTEAFF. CDR3 bases: TGTGCCAGCCGACTCATGAACACTGAAGCTTTCTTT.